This T cell receptor beta chain was observed in a study of blood T cell repertoires in COVID-19. Study information: The United States, Italy and Spain supplied acute and convalescent COVID-19 samples. T cells, B-cell-depleted T cells, or PBMCs supplied cDNA or gDNA.

Methods used by the authors: Cell counts per sample came from amplifying reference gene primers. The table came from immunoSEQ multiplex PCR; TCRdb's copy has only in-frame clones and leaves some out. V, J and clone size are those of that table, while D and trimming were read from the DNA. The data contain 130,000 to 150,000 clones, around 89% of them singletons. Sequenced: peripheral blood. The sequence derives from a woman aged 60-75 years with active COVID-19.

The CDR3 nucleotides read TGTGCTAGTGGTTTCGAGACAGATTATGGCTACACCTTC. This gives the protein CASGFETDYGYTF. The rearrangement joins TRBV12-5 to TRBJ1-2, with D possibly being TRBD1 (5 bases). The V gene's germline CDR1 is LGHNT and CDR2 FRNRAP. V shed 3 bases and J shed 5 bases, with 10 bases lying between them. CDR3 length equals 13 residues.